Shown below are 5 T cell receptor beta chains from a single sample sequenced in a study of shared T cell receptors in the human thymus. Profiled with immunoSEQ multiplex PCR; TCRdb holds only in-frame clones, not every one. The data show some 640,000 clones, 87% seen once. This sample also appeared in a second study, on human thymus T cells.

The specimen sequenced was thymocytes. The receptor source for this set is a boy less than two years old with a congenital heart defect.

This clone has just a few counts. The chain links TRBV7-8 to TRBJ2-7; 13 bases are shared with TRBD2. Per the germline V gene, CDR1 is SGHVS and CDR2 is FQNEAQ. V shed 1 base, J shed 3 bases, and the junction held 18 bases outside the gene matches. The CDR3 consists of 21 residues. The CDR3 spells CASSLDPQGLAGDLGFYEQYF. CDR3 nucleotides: TGTGCCAGCAGCTTAGATCCCCAAGGACTAGCGGGGGATCTCGGCTTCTACGAGCAGTACTTC.

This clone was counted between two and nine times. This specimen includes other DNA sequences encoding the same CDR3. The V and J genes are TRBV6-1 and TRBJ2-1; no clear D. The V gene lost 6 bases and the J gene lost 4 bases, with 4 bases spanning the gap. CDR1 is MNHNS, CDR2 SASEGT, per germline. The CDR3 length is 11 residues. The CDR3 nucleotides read TGTGCCAGCAGCCTATACAATGAGCAGTTCTTC. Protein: CASSLYNEQFF.

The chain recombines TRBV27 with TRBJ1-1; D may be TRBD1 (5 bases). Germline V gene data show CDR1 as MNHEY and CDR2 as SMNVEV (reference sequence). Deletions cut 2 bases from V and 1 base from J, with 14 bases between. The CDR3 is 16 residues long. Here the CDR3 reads CASSLKEGPTNTEAFF. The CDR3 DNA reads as TGTGCCAGCAGTTTAAAGGAGGGACCGACGAACACTGAAGCTTTCTTT.

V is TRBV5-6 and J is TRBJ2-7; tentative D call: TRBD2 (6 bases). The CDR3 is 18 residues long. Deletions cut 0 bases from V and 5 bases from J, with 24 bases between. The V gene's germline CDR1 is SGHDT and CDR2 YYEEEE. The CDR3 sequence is CASSLGLSGREESDEQYF. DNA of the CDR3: TGTGCCAGCAGCTTGGGGTTGTCAGGAAGGGAGGAATCGGACGAGCAGTACTTC.

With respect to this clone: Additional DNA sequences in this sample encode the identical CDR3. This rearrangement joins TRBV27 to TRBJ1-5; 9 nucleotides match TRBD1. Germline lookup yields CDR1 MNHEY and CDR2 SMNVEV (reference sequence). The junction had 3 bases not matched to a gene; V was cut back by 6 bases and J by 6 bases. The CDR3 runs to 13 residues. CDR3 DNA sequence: TGTGCCAGCAGCAGACAGGGGGGTCAGCCCCAGCATTTT. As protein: CASSRQGGQPQHF.